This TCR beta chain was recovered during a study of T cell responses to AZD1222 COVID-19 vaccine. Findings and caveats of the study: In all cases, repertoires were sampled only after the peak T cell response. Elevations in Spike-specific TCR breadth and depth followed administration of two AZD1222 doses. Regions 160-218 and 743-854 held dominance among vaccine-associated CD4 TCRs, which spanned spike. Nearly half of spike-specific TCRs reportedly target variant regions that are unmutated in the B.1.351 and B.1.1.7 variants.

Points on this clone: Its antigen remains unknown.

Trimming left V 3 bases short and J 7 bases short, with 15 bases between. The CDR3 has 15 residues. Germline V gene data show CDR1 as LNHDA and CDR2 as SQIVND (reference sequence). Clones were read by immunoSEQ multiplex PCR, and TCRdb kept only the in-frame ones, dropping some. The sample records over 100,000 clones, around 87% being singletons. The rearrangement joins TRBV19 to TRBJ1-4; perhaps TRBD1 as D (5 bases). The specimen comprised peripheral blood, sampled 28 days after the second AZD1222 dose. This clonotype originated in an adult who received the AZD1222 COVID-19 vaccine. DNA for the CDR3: TGTGCCAGTAGTATTGGACCCCGGAGGGGTGAAAAACTGTTTTTT. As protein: CASSIGPRRGEKLFF.